The source of this TCR beta chain is a study of human T cells and chemical hapten exposure. Across the study: Patches that contained 0.01% DPC were applied to the upper back and read at 6 days.

TCRdb re-analysed the RACE reads in MiXCR, keeping a single row per CDR3 protein. The sample lists fewer than 100,000 distinct CDR3 sequences, roughly 11% seen once, with more than 1% in the top ten. This clonotype was seen a few times. The time point here: patch test 3, about 24 weeks after DPC sensitization. Treatment specified: therapeutic diphenylcyclopropenone sensitization with weekly scalp DPC. Alopecia patients between 18 and 70 years old and suitable for DPC were used as donors. This TCR was sampled from a woman aged 25-40 years with alopecia areata. Some clones in this sample may be carry-over from other donors' samples. This specimen was whole blood, taken in connection with sensitization to the hapten diphenylcyclopropenone (DPC).

The CDR3 region has the DNA TGTGCCAGCAGCTTGGAGGCGGGATGGACAGATACGCAGTATTTT. It codes for CASSLEAGWTDTQYF. The chain recombines TRBV5-5 with TRBJ2-3; maybe TRBD2 (6 bases). Trimming removed 0 bases at V and 3 bases at J, with 11 bases between. CDR3 length: 15 amino acids. In germline, CDR1 is SGHKS, CDR2 YYEKEE (reference sequence).